The clone carrying this T cell receptor (beta chain) has more than one count but fewer than ten. This entry belongs to a study of cytomegalovirus exposure and HLA in healthy donors. It was with 60 Vbeta and 13 Jbeta primers that the PCR ran. Profiling relied on immunoSEQ multiplex PCR, and the TCRdb table lists in-frame clones only, not all of them. Of approximately 120,000 clones listed, approximately 76% were seen once; the top ten hold 8.4%. Germline CDR1 reads SGDLS; CDR2 reads YYNGEE. This CDR3 contains 17 residues. V shed 3 bases and J 4 bases; nucleotides not matched to a gene: 5. This receptor was identified in a man in his forties in good health and CMV-seronegative. The sample taken for sequencing was PBMCs. The chain couples TRBV9 to TRBJ2-2, with 14 nucleotides matching TRBD2. CDR3 in amino acids: CASSGLAGGTATGELFF. The CDR3 DNA follows: TGTGCCAGCAGCGGACTAGCGGGGGGGACTGCCACCGGGGAGCTGTTTTTT.